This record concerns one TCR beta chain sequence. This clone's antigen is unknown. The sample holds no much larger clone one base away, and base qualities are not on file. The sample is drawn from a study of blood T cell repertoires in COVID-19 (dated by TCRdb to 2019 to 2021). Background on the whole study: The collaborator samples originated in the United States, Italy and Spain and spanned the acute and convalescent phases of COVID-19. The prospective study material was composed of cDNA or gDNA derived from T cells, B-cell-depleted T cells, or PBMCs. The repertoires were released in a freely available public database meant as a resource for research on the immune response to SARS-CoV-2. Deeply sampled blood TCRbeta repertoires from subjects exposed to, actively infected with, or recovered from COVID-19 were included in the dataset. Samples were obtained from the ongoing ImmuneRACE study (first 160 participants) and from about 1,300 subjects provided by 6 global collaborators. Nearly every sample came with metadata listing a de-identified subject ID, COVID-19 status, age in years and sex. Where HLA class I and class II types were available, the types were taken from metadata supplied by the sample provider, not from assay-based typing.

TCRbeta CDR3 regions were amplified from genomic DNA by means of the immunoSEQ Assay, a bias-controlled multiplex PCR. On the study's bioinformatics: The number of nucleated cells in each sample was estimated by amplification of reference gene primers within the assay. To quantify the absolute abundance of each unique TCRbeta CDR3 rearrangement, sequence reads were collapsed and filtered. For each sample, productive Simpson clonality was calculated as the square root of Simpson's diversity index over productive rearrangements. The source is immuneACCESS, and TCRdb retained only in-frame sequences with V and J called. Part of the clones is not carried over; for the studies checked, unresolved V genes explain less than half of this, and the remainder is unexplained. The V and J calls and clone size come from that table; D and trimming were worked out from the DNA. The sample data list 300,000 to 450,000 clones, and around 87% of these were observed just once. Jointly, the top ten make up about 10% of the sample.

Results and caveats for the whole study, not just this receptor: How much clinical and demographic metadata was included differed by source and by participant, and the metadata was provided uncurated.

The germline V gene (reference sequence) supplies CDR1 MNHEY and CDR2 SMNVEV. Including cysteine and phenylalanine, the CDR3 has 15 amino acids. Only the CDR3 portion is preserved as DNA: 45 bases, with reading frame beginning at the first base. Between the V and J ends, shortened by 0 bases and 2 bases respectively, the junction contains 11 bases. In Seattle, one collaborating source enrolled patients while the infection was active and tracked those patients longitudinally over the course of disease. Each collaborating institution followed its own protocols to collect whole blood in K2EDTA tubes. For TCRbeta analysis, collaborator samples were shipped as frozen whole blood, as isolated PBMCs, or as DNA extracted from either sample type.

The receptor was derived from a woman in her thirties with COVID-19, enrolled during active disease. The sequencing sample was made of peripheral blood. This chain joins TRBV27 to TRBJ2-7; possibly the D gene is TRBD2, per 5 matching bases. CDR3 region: CASSLSEAATYEQYF. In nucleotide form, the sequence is TGTGCCAGCAGTTTATCGGAGGCGGCTACCTACGAGCAGTACTTC.